This T cell receptor (beta chain) stems from a study of T-cell memory formation after mild COVID-19. For the study at large: Largely donor-specific TCR clusters were found. Regarding the study as a whole: Pre-infection memory contained some responding clones, which suggested that cross-reactive memory had joined.

Germline CDR1 WNHNN, CDR2 SYGVQD (reference sequence). The CDR3 covers 14 residues. The V segment lost 2 bases and the J segment 5 bases; nucleotides outside the gene matches: 5. As for this clonotype: Its target is unknown.

TCRdb passed the 5' RACE reads through MiXCR, listing each CDR3 protein once. The sample consists of more than 300,000 distinct CDR3 sequences, roughly 13% of them appearing once. Sequenced input: PBMCs or a T cell subset sorted from them (not recorded which). This sequence joins TRBV10-1 and TRBJ2-5, with 7 bases identical to TRBD1. The TCR originated in a man aged 18 to 29 who had mild COVID-19 (a few samples of this study predate the infection). Cell type and time point are not known. The CDR3 spells CASSEGTAVETQYF. CDR3 coding DNA: TGCGCCAGCAGTGAGGGGACAGCTGTGGAGACCCAGTACTTC.